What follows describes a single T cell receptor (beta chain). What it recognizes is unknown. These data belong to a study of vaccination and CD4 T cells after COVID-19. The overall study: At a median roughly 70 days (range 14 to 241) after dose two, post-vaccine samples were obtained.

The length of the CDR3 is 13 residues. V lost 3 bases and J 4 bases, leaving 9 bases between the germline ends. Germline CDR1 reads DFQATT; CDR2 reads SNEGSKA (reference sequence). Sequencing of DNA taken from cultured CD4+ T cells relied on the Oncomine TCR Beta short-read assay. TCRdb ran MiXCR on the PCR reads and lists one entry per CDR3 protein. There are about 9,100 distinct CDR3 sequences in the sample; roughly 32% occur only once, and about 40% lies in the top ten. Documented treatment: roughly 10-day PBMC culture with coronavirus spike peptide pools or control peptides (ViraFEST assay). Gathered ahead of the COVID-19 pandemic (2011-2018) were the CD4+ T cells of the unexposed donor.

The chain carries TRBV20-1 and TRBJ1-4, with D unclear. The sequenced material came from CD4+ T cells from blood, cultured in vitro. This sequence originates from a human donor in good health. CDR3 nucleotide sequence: TGCAGTGCTAGCGGACGGAGTAATGAAAAACTGTTTTTT. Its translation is CSASGRSNEKLFF.